This T cell receptor (beta chain) is from a study of T cell responses to AZD1222 COVID-19 vaccine. About this clone itself: Its target is not known.

Study outcomes and limitations: Elevations in Spike-specific TCR breadth and depth followed administration of two AZD1222 doses. The number of AZD1222 recipients seropositive at baseline was only five or six. Donors, mostly white British, included more females; clonal diversity was possibly underestimated. Reportedly, nearly half the spike-specific TCRs target unmutated variant regions.

The CDR3 runs 13 residues. With 1 base removed from V and 4 bases from J, the gap between germline ends came to 5 bases. Germline V gives CDR1 SGHVS, CDR2 FQNEAQ. Produced via immunoSEQ multiplex PCR; TCRdb's table is partial and in-frame only. The sample lists some 170,000 clones, approximately 92% occurring once. The genes are TRBV7-8 and TRBJ1-3, with D uncertain. This TCR derives from an adult in good health. The sample consisted of peripheral blood, taken on day 0 of AZD1222 vaccination. As DNA, the CDR3 is TGTGCCAGCAGCTTAGGCGTCGGAAACACCATATATTTT. This sequence encodes CASSLGVGNTIYF.